This TCR beta chain was profiled in a study of cytomegalovirus exposure and HLA in healthy donors. The CDR3 has 11 amino acids. Germline-derived CDR1 and CDR2 are MNHNS and SASEGT. The V end was cut by 6 bases, the J end by 5 bases, with 7 bases between. General study findings and limits: TCR beta V segments were, for the most part, productive about 87% or about 30% of the time in an earlier analysis.

PCR amplification relied on 60 Vbeta primers (plus 13 Jbeta primers). Some clones are missing from TCRdb's copy, which holds only in-frame ones; the method was immunoSEQ multiplex PCR. The sample carries around 200,000 clones, approximately 70% recorded once. As regards this clone: Its matching antigen is unknown.

The receptor was derived from a woman aged 25 to 39 in good health and CMV-seropositive. This chain links TRBV6-1 with TRBJ2-5; D remains unclear. Sequenced material: PBMCs. As DNA, the CDR3 is TGTGCCAGCAGCCTAGAGGAGACCCAGTACTTC. Translation: CASSLEETQYF.